This entry lists 10 T cell receptor beta chains sequenced from one sample in a study of CD8+CD57+ T cells in acquired aplastic anemia. Researchers used genomic DNA as the template to profile TCR beta VDJ and CDR3. One entry per CDR3 protein results from TCRdb running MiXCR on the reads. The table has 400,000 to 450,000 distinct CDR3 sequences, 60% to 80% seen once. Sequenced sample: sorted CD4+, CD8+, or CD8+CD57+ T cells (not recorded which) from PBMCs. These receptors were collected from a human donor in good health, serving as a control.

This chain uses TRBV20-1 with TRBJ2-5, with TRBD1 matching 7 bases. Looked up from germline, CDR1 is DFQATT and CDR2 is SNEGSKA (reference sequence). V trimming: 5 bases; J trimming: 9 bases; junction bases outside the gene matches: 15. The CDR3 spans 14 residues. The CDR3 DNA is TGCAGTGCTGGTGTTAGGGGGCTCGATGATTCCCAGTACTTC. Translating it yields CSAGVRGLDDSQYF.

A remark on this clonotype: The junction and the germline gene differ at one end; a read error may be behind it. This CDR3 is CASSFEFQAGGDNEQFF. The DNA for the CDR3 is TGCGCCAGCAGCTTCGAATTCCAGGCGGGCGGGGACAATGAGCAGTTCTTC. V and J are TRBV7-2 and TRBJ2-1; D perhaps matches TRBD2 (6 bases). The CDR3 covers 17 residues. CDR1 is SGHTA, CDR2 FQGNSA, per germline.

The chain links TRBV2 to TRBJ1-4, with unresolved D. Trimming stripped 2 bases from V and 14 bases from J, with 24 bases between. Germline V gene sequence: CDR1 SNHLY, CDR2 FYNNEI. This CDR3 has 16 amino acids. The CDR3 bases are TGTGCCAGCAGTGAAACCCCAGCGGCAACTAATGAATACCTGTTTTTT. Translation: CASSETPAATNEYLFF.

This clonotype was seen repeatedly, ten times or more. The genes are TRBV13 and TRBJ1-3, with D perhaps matching TRBD1 (5 bases). V was cut by 4 bases and J by 2 bases, with 9 bases left in between. The CDR3 spans 14 residues. The germline V gene has CDR1 PRHDT and CDR2 FYEKMQ (reference sequence). The CDR3 protein is CASSSGGTGNTIYF. CDR3 sequence (DNA): TGTGCCAGCAGCTCGGGGGGGACTGGAAACACCATATATTTT.

The V and J genes are TRBV20-1 and TRBJ1-4, with D tentatively TRBD1 (6 bases). The CDR3 has 15 amino acids. Deletions cut 1 base from V and 3 bases from J, with 12 bases between. Per germline, CDR1 DFQATT and CDR2 SNEGSKA (reference sequence). This chain's CDR3 is CSARGLRGANEKLFF. The CDR3 DNA sequence: TGCAGTGCTAGAGGGCTCAGGGGTGCTAATGAAAAACTGTTTTTT.

This clonotype was detected only once. Relative to the germline gene, one junction end is altered; a read error may explain this. The chain employs TRBV7-2 and TRBJ1-2; D might be TRBD1 (6 bases). The CDR3 loop spans 14 amino acids. Germline CDR1 reads SGHTA; CDR2 reads FQGNSA. The CDR3 loop reads CASSRYRVNHDYAF. The CDR3 DNA reads TGTGCCAGCAGCCGGTACAGGGTAAACCATGACTACGCCTTC.

This clonotype has more than one count but fewer than ten. The chain recombines TRBV7-7 with TRBJ2-2, with a weak D call TRBD1 (5 bases). Germline loops: CDR1 SSHAT, CDR2 FNYEAQ (reference sequence). Trimming removed 6 bases at V and 13 bases at J, with 24 bases between. CDR3 size: 15 residues. CDR3 sequence: CASSRQGGITGALFF. CDR3 DNA sequence: TGTGCCAGCAGTCGGCAGGGTGGTATCACCGGTGCGCTGTTTTTT.

This clonotype has just a few counts. The chain carries TRBV19 and TRBJ2-7, with 12 bases that match TRBD1. Per germline, CDR1 LNHDA and CDR2 SQIVND (reference sequence). V lost 5 bases and J lost 4; bases outside the gene matches: 6. This CDR3 spans 15 amino acids. CDR3: CASSSGQGAVYEQYF. Written as DNA, the CDR3 is TGTGCCAGTAGTTCGGGACAGGGGGCGGTTTACGAGCAGTACTTC.

The chain employs TRBV7-9 and TRBJ1-6; the D gene is possibly TRBD1 (6 bases). Germline values: CDR1 SEHNR, CDR2 FQNEAQ (reference sequence). CDR3 length equals 14 residues. With 5 bases removed from V and 9 bases from J, the gap between germline ends came to 14 bases. The CDR3 DNA reads TGTGCCAGCAGCCTCCAGGGGCCCCCTTCACCCCTCCACTTT. It is translated as CASSLQGPPSPLHF. Variable domain in full (rest from reference TRBV7-9 and TRBJ1-6): DTGVSQNPRHKITKRGQNVTFRCDPISEHNRLYWYRQTLGQGPEFLTYFQNEAQLEKSRLLSDRFSAERPKGSFSTLEIQRTEQGDSAMYLCASSLQGPPSPLHFGNGTRLTVT.

The chain employs TRBV9 and TRBJ2-1; either TRBD1 or TRBD2 may supply D (5 bases each). Germline V gene sequence: CDR1 SGDLS, CDR2 YYNGEE. V dropped 0 bases and J dropped 5 bases, with 12 bases sitting between them. The CDR3 has 15 residues. CDR3 residues: CASSVVEGRHNEQFF. CDR3 nucleotides: TGTGCCAGCAGCGTAGTAGAGGGGCGTCACAATGAGCAGTTCTTC.